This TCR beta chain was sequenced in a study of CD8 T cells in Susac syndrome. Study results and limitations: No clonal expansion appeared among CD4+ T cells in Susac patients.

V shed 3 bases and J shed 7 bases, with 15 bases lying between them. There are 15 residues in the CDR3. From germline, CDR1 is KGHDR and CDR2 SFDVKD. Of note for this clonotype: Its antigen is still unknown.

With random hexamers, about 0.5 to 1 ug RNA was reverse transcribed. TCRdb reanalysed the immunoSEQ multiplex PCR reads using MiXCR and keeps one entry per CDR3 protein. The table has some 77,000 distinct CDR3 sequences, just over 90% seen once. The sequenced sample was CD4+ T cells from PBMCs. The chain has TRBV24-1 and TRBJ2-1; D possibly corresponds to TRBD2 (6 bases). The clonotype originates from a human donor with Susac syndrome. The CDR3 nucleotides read TGTGCCACCAGTGATGCCGGGAGAAACGGGAATGAGCAGTTCTTC. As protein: CATSDAGRNGNEQFF.